This TCR beta chain was sequenced in a study of human T cells and chemical hapten exposure. Via MiXCR, TCRdb re-called the RACE reads, giving one row per CDR3 protein. The data hold about 120,000 distinct CDR3 sequences, with roughly 10% observed a single time. As for this clonotype: Its antigen is unidentified.

Time point reported: patch test 3, about 24 weeks after DPC sensitization. Treatment of the sample: therapeutic diphenylcyclopropenone sensitization with weekly scalp DPC. The germline V gene encodes CDR1 SNHLY and CDR2 FYNNEI. The CDR3 loop spans 14 amino acids. Losses at the gene ends were 7 bases for V and 4 bases for J; bases not matched to a gene: 7. Overall study results and limits: It should be noted that donors had alopecia, so their immune response may differ from healthy people's. Expanded TCRs made up significantly more big CDR3 similarity clusters than controls did.

V is TRBV2 and J is TRBJ1-2; 9 nucleotides agree with TRBD1. The sequence was obtained from a woman in her forties or fifties with alopecia areata. Some clones in this sample may be carry-over from other donors' samples. This specimen was whole blood, taken in connection with sensitization to the hapten diphenylcyclopropenone (DPC). CDR3 nucleotide sequence: TGTGCCAGCATGTGGACAGGGGAAGGCTATGGCTACACCTTC. Translation: CASMWTGEGYGYTF.